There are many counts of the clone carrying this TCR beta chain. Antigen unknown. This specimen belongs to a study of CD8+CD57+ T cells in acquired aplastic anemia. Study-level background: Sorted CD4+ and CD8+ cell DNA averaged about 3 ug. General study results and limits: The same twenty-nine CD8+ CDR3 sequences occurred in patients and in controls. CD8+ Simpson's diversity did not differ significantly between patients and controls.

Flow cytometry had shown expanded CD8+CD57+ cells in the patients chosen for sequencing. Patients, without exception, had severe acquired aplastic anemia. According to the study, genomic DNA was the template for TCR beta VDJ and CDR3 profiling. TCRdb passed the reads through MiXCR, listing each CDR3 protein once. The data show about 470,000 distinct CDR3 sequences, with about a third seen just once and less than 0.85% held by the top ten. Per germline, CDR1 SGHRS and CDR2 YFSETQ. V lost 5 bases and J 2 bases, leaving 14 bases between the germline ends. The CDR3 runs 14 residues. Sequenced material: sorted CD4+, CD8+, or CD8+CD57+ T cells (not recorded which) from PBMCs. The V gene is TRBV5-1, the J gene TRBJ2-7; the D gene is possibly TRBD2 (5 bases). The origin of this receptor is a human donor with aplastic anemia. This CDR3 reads CASRTHPGTYEQYF. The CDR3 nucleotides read TGCGCCAGCAGGACCCACCCGGGAACCTACGAGCAGTACTTC.